The 2 T cell receptor beta chains listed next were all sequenced from one sample in a study of T cell repertoires in cytomegalovirus infection. TCRdb itself ran the reads through MiXCR, one entry per CDR3 protein. The repertoire holds roughly 340,000 distinct CDR3 sequences, with around 29% as singletons. The antigens of these receptors remain unknown. Here the sequenced sample was cultured PBMCs, taken from culture after CMV antigen stimulation. The receptors were sampled from a human donor in good health (CMV status not recorded). Some clones in this sample may be carry-over from other donors' samples.

This clonotype was observed many times. The rearrangement uses TRBV6-1 and TRBJ1-2; 7 bases are a match to TRBD1. Germline CDR1 is MNHNS and CDR2 is SASEGT. There are 14 residues in the CDR3. V trimming: 6 bases; J trimming: 8 bases; junction bases outside the gene matches: 12. The CDR3 region is CASRPGQRTEGYTF. CDR3 nucleotide sequence: TGTGCCAGCAGGCCGGGACAGAGAACAGAGGGCTACACCTTC.

The chain is built from TRBV12-3 or TRBV12-4 and TRBJ2-3; 9 bases are shared with TRBD2. With V trimmed by 6 bases and J by 8 bases, 12 bases remained unmatched. This CDR3 spans 15 amino acids. In nucleotides, the CDR3 is TGTGCCAGCAGCCACCGCCGCGGGGGGGCGTCTACGCAGTATTTT. Translating it yields CASSHRRGGASTQYF.